Following are 18 T cell receptor beta chains from one sample sequenced in a study of cytomegalovirus exposure and HLA in healthy donors. TCRdb keeps only in-frame clones here, not all; method: immunoSEQ multiplex PCR. This table holds about 140,000 clones, around nine tenths found once. The sequencing input was PBMCs. The source of these receptors is a man between 18 and 29 years old in good health and CMV-seropositive.

The chain carries TRBV11-3 and TRBJ2-7; the match to TRBD1 covers 9 bases. V shed 3 bases, J shed 2 bases, and the junction held 14 bases outside the gene matches. Germline loops: CDR1 SGHNT, CDR2 YENEEA. CDR3 length equals 18 residues. The CDR3 coding sequence is TGTGCCAGCAGCTTGGGGGACAGGGAGGGTTTTGGGACCTACGAGCAGTACTTC. Translation gives CASSLGDREGFGTYEQYF.

V is TRBV27 and J is TRBJ2-1, with 7 bases fitting TRBD1. The CDR3 extends over 16 amino acids. Germline V CDR1 and CDR2: MNHEY, SMNVEV (reference sequence). J lost 6 bases, V lost 7 bases, and 15 bases had no gene match. The CDR3 DNA is TGTGCCAGCACCCGACAGGGTCTGGTAGTTGGCAATGAGCAGTTCTTC. Translated, it gives CASTRQGLVVGNEQFF.

The rearrangement links TRBV5-1 to TRBJ2-1; a weak D match, TRBD1 (5 bases). Per the germline V gene, CDR1 is SGHRS and CDR2 is YFSETQ. The CDR3 is 14 amino acids. The V end was cut by 2 bases, the J end by 8 bases, with 14 bases between. The CDR3 nucleotides read TGCGCCAGCAGCTTCGCAGGGTGGGCCGATGAGCAGTTCTTC. The encoded protein is CASSFAGWADEQFF.

The V and J genes are TRBV27 and TRBJ2-7, with 7 nucleotides matching TRBD1. CDR1 is MNHEY, CDR2 SMNVEV, per germline (reference sequence). With 0 bases clipped from V and 5 bases from J, the junction kept 7 bases outside the gene matches. The CDR3 is made up of 15 amino acids. The CDR3 bases are TGTGCCAGCAGTTTATCTGGCAGGGGGATTAACGAGCAGTACTTC. This codes for CASSLSGRGINEQYF.

To note about this clone: Relative to the germline gene, one junction end is altered; a read error may explain this. The chain combines TRBV6-5 with TRBJ2-2, with 8 positions matching TRBD2. The CDR3 has 15 amino acids. Germline CDR1 is MNHEY and CDR2 is SVGAGI. CDR3 bases: TGTGCCAGCAGTAGCGCAGCGGGAGCCACCCGGGAGCTGTTTTTT. Translation: CASSSAAGATRELFF.

The V gene is TRBV5-6, the J gene TRBJ1-5; D is possibly TRBD1 (6 bases). CDR3 length: 14 residues. Germline V CDR1 and CDR2: SGHDT, YYEEEE. V was shortened by 0 bases and J by 9 bases, with 13 bases between the two germline ends. DNA for the CDR3: TGTGCCAGCAGCTTGGAGGGGGGGTTTAGGCCCCAGCATTTT. Protein product: CASSLEGGFRPQHF.

V usage is TRBV29-1 and J usage is TRBJ2-7; tentative D call: TRBD2 (6 bases). CDR3 length: 12 amino acids. Trimming took off 4 bases at V and 2 bases at J, with 9 bases between the two ends. Germline lookup yields CDR1 SQVTM and CDR2 ANQGSEA. The CDR3 DNA reads TGCAGCGTTGTAGCGGAGGCCTACGAGCAGTACTTC. Its protein product is CSVVAEAYEQYF.

V usage is TRBV5-1 and J usage is TRBJ1-2, with 10 nucleotides matching TRBD1. The germline V gene has CDR1 SGHRS and CDR2 YFSETQ. The CDR3 is made up of 13 amino acids. V gave up 4 bases and J gave up 7 bases; unmatched junction bases: 4. The CDR3: CASSPDRGLGYTF. The CDR3 nucleotides are TGCGCCAGCAGCCCCGACAGGGGGCTTGGCTACACCTTC. Complete variable domain (other parts from reference TRBV5-1 and TRBJ1-2): KAGVTQTPRYLIKTRGQQVTLSCSPISGHRSVSWYQQTPGQGLQFLFEYFSETQRNKGNFPGRFSGRQFSNSRSEMNVSTLELGDSALYLCASSPDRGLGYTFGSGTRLTVV.

The rearrangement links TRBV19 to TRBJ2-6, with a possible D match to TRBD1 (6 bases). The germline V and J ends were trimmed by 2 bases and 2 bases, with 10 bases remaining between them. Germline V gene lookup returns CDR1 LNHDA and CDR2 SQIVND (reference sequence). The CDR3 is made up of 16 amino acids. The CDR3 protein is CASSITGHAGANVLTF. The CDR3 region has the DNA TGTGCCAGTAGTATAACAGGGCATGCTGGGGCCAACGTCCTGACTTTC.

This chain uses TRBV7-9 with TRBJ2-7; 9 bases agree with TRBD1. V was pared by 5 bases and J by 3 bases, with 8 bases of the junction left unmatched. The CDR3 extends over 15 amino acids. Germline V gene sequence: CDR1 SEHNR, CDR2 FQNEAQ (reference sequence). CDR3 region: CASSLPGQGGYEQYF. The DNA for the CDR3 is TGTGCCAGCAGCCTCCCGGGACAGGGCGGCTACGAGCAGTACTTC.

The V gene is TRBV14, the J gene TRBJ2-5; D unclear. The V gene lost 4 bases and the J gene lost 5 bases, with 11 bases spanning the gap. Germline loops: CDR1 SGHDN, CDR2 FVKESK. The CDR3 is 13 amino acids. The CDR3 loop is CASSRQTGETQYF. The CDR3 DNA is TGTGCCAGCAGCCGCCAGACTGGGGAGACCCAGTACTTC. The complete variable domain, with remaining parts taken from reference TRBV14 and TRBJ2-5, reads EAGVTQFPSHSVIEKGQTVTLRCDPISGHDNLYWYRRVMGKEIKFLLHFVKESKQDESGMPNNRFLAERTGGTYSTLKVQPAELEDSGVYFCASSRQTGETQYFGPGTRLLVL.

The DNA of the CDR3 is TGTGCCAGCAGTGAAGGGGGCACTATTTTTAGTGAGCAGTTCTTC. Its protein is CASSEGGTIFSEQFF. J is TRBJ2-1 and V is TRBV6-1; tentatively, D is TRBD1 (5 bases). The CDR3 covers 15 residues. V was clipped by 1 base and J by 9 bases, with 16 bases between them. CDR1 is MNHNS and CDR2 is SASEGT in the germline V gene.

The chain uses TRBV15 and TRBJ1-4; 9 bases map to TRBD1. This CDR3 has 17 residues. The J segment lost 1 base and the V segment lost 1 base, leaving 4 bases of the junction unmatched. Germline CDR1 LNHNV, CDR2 YYDKDF (reference sequence). This chain's CDR3 is CATSRAGQGGTNEKLFF. The CDR3 DNA reads as TGTGCCACCAGCAGAGCGGGACAGGGTGGAACTAATGAAAAACTGTTTTTT.

This sequence joins TRBV30 and TRBJ2-1; 9 bases line up with TRBD2. This CDR3 is built from 14 residues. CDR1 and CDR2 (germline): GTSNPN, SVGIG (reference sequence). Trimming took 7 bases from V and 0 from J; bases not matched to a gene: 4. DNA of the CDR3: TGTGCCTTTTATAGCGGGAGCTCCTACAATGAGCAGTTCTTC. Encoded protein: CAFYSGSSYNEQFF.

The chain recombines TRBV19 with TRBJ1-5, with D possibly TRBD1 on 5 matching bases. V was cut by 1 base and J by 0 bases, with 10 bases left in between. Germline V CDR1 and CDR2: LNHDA, SQIVND (reference sequence). The CDR3 is 16 amino acids. CDR3 sequence reads: CASSIVAGYSNQPQHF. The CDR3 DNA reads as TGTGCCAGTAGTATAGTGGCAGGGTATAGCAATCAGCCCCAGCATTTT.

The CDR3 here is CASSTPASAVHEQYF. CDR3 DNA sequence: TGTGCCAGCAGTACTCCAGCTAGCGCTGTCCACGAGCAGTACTTC. The V and J genes are TRBV6-5 and TRBJ2-7, with D maybe TRBD2 (6 bases). There are 15 residues in the CDR3. V was cut by 5 bases and J by 5 bases, with 19 bases left in between. In germline, CDR1 is MNHEY, CDR2 SVGAGI.

The chain is built from TRBV6-6 and TRBJ2-5; D might be TRBD2 (6 bases). V shed 10 bases and J shed 5 bases, with 14 bases lying between them. This CDR3 is 12 amino acids long. The germline V gene encodes CDR1 MNHNY and CDR2 SVGAGI (reference sequence). CDR3 in amino acids: CATSEGHETQYF. The CDR3 coding sequence is TGTGCCACTTCGGAGGGCCATGAGACCCAGTACTTC.

This chain links TRBV5-1 with TRBJ2-7, with 10 nucleotides matching TRBD1. V was pared by 2 bases and J by 0 bases, with 5 bases of the junction left unmatched. CDR1 and CDR2 from the germline V gene are SGHRS and YFSETQ. The CDR3 sequence is 16 residues long. CDR3 DNA: TGCGCCAGCAGCTTTGGGGGACAGGGGATCTCCTACGAGCAGTACTTC. Protein: CASSFGGQGISYEQYF.